Sequencing of this TCR beta chain was carried out in a study of CD8 T cells in Susac syndrome. TEMRA cells were FACS-enriched and CD8+ and CD4+ T cells negatively isolated. Reverse transcription used about 0.5 to 1 ug RNA and random hexamers. The authors amplified TCR beta CDR3 across 54 Vbeta and 13 Jbeta using immunoSEQ multiplex PCR. TCRdb reanalysed the immunoSEQ multiplex PCR reads using MiXCR and keeps one entry per CDR3 protein. The table shows 130,000 to 150,000 distinct CDR3 sequences, with roughly 95% occurring only once. V lost 2 bases to trimming and J lost 0 bases; unmatched junction nucleotides: 3. Germline-derived CDR1 and CDR2 are MNHEY and SMNVEV (reference sequence). The CDR3 length is 15 residues.

This clonotype was sampled from a human donor in good health. Sequencing was performed on CD4+ T cells from PBMCs. V gene TRBV27 combines with J gene TRBJ2-7; 8 bases align to TRBD2. The CDR3 loop reads CASSLRLAGSYEQYF. CDR3 in DNA: TGTGCCAGCAGTTTAAGGCTAGCGGGCTCCTACGAGCAGTACTTC.